The T cell receptor (beta chain) under discussion was sequenced for a study of vaccination and CD4 T cells after COVID-19. Study as a whole: Post-vaccination specimens were collected at a median of roughly 65 days following dose two (range 14 to 241). Study-level points and caveats: The cohort comprised relatively few convalescent patients, and no early post-infection timepoints were analyzed.

Sequence data for DNA of cultured CD4+ T cells were generated by the Oncomine TCR Beta short-read assay. One entry per CDR3 protein, called by TCRdb with MiXCR from the PCR reads. The repertoire holds some 14,000 distinct CDR3 sequences, with 21% as singletons. This clonotype ranks as medium-sized (0.01 to 0.1%). Its target is not known. Treatment defined: roughly 10-day PBMC culture with coronavirus spike peptide pools or control peptides (ViraFEST assay). The absence of any prior SARS-CoV-2 infection in healthy vaccine recipients was confirmed by nucleocapsid antibody tests that came back negative both before and after vaccination. The sample was CD4+ T cells from blood, cultured in vitro, taken before SARS-CoV-2 vaccination. The receptor was isolated from a human donor who received a COVID-19 vaccine.

In nucleotides, the CDR3 is TGTGCCAGCAGGGCTCAGGGGTTTCTTAGCAATCAGCCCCAGCATTTT. This translates into CASRAQGFLSNQPQHF. The chain recombines TRBV25-1 with TRBJ1-5; a weak D match, TRBD1 (6 bases). Germline CDR1 reads MGHDK; CDR2 reads SYGVNS. The CDR3 has 16 amino acids. V was pared by 6 bases and J by 0 bases, with 15 bases between.